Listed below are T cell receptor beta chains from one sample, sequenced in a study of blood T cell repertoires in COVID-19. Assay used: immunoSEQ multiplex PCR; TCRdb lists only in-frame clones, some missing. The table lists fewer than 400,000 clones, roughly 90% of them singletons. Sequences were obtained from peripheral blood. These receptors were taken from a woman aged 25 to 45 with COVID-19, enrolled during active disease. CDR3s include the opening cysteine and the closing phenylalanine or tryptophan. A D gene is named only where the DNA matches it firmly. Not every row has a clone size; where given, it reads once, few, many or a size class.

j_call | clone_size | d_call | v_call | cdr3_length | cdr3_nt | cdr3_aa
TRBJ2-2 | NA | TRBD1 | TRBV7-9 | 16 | TGTGCCAGCAGCTTACCGGGACAGGGGGCGGACGGGGAGCTGTTTTTT | CASSLPGQGADGELFF
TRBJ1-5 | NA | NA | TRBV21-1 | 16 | TGTGCCAGCAGCCAAAGTCGGGGAAATAGCAATCAGCCCCAGCATTTT | CASSQSRGNSNQPQHF
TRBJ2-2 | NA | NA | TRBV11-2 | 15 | TGTGCCAGCAGCCGGCAATCCAGGGACACCGGGGAGCTGTTTTTT | CASSRQSRDTGELFF
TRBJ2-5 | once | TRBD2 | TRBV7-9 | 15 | TGTGCCAGCAGCTGGCACGGGGGGAAGGAAGAGACCCAGTACTTC | CASSWHGGKEETQYF
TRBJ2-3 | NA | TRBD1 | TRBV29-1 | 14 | TGCAGCGGGAAGGACAGGACTAGCACAGATACGCAGTATTTT | CSGKDRTSTDTQYF
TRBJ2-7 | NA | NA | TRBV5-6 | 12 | TGTGCCAGCAGCTTGGGACAGGAAGCGCAGTACTTC | CASSLGQEAQYF
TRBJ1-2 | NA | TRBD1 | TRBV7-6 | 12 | TGTGCCAGCAGCTTGACAGGGTCTGGCTACACCTTC | CASSLTGSGYTF
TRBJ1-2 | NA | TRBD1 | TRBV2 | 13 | TGTGCCAGCAGTGTAGACAGGGTCTATGGCTACACCTTC | CASSVDRVYGYTF
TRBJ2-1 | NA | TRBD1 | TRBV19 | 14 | TGTGCCAGTAGTAAACGGACAGGGAACGATGAGCAGTTCTTC | CASSKRTGNDEQFF
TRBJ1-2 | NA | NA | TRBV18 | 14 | TGTGCCAGCTCACCAGACCCGGGGAACTATGGCTACACCTTC | CASSPDPGNYGYTF
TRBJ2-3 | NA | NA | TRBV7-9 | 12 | TGTGCCAGCAGCTTCGGGGAAGATACGCAGTATTTT | CASSFGEDTQYF
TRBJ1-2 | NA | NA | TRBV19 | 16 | TGTGCCAGTAGTATAGACCTCCCCGGGATTTCGGATGGCTACACCTTC | CASSIDLPGISDGYTF
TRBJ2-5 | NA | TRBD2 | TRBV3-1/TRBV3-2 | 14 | TGTGCCACCGTGGATAGCGGGTTCCAAGAGACCCAGTACTTC | CATVDSGFQETQYF
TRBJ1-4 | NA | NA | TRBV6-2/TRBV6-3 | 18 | TGTGCCAGCAGTTACGGTTTTAGGACAACTGCAACTAATGAAAAACTGTTTTTT | CASSYGFRTTATNEKLFF
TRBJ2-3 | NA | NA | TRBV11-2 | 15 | TGTGCCAGCAGCTTCGGACAGATTCACACAGATACGCAGTATTTT | CASSFGQIHTDTQYF
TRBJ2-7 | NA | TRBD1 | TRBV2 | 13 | TGTGCCAGTTCGGGACAGGGAACCTACGAGCAGTACTTC | CASSGQGTYEQYF
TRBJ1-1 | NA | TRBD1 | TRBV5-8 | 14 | TGTGCCAGCAGCTTAGGACAGGGGGCCCCTGAAGCTTTCTTT | CASSLGQGAPEAFF
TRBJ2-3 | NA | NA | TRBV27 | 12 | TGTGCCAGCAGTTTATTCGGAGATACGCAGTATTTT | CASSLFGDTQYF
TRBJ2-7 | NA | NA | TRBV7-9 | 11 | TGTGCCAGCAGCCGAACAGGGGAGCAGTACTTC | CASSRTGEQYF
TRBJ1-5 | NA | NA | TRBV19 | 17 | TGTGCCAGTAGAGCTGGGTCAGGGTCCTATAGCAATCAGCCCCAGCATTTT | CASRAGSGSYSNQPQHF
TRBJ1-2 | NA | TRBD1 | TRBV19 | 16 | TGTGCCAGTAGTGATACCGGGACAGGGGGCATCTATGGCTACACCTTC | CASSDTGTGGIYGYTF
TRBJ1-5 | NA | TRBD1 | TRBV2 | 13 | TGTGCCAGCAGGACAGGGAGAGCGGAGCCCCAGCATTTT | CASRTGRAEPQHF
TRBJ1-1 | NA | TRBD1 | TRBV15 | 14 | TGTGCCACCAGCCACGACAGGGGAAACACTGAAGCTTTCTTT | CATSHDRGNTEAFF
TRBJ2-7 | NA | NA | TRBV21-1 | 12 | TGTGCCGGCCGGGACAGCTCCTACGAGCAGTACTTC | CAGRDSSYEQYF
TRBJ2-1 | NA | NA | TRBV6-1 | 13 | TGTGCCAGCAGTGAAGCGCGGATAAATGAGCAGTTCTTC | CASSEARINEQFF
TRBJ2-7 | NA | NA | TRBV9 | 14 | TGTGCCAGCACCAGGGCCGGGACTCCGTCCGAGCAGTACTTC | CASTRAGTPSEQYF
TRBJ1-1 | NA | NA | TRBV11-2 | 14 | TGTGCCAGCAGCTTAGACCCCGGTTCCGCTGAAGCTTTCTTT | CASSLDPGSAEAFF
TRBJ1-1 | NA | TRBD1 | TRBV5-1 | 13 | TGCGCCAGCAGCATGACAGGGGACACTGAAGCTTTCTTT | CASSMTGDTEAFF
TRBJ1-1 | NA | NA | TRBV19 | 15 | TGTGCCAGTAGTATCTTTTGGCGGGAGAACACTGAAGCTTTCTTT | CASSIFWRENTEAFF
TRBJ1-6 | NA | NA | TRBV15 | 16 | TGTGCCACCAGCAAGAGGTGGACAGCTGACAATTCACCCCTCCACTTT | CATSKRWTADNSPLHF
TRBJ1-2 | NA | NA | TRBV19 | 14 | TGTGCCAGTAGTATCACGACAGTATCCTATGGCTACACCTTC | CASSITTVSYGYTF
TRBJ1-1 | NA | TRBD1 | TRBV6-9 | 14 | TGTGCCAGCACTACCAGGGGGCGACAGTTGGAAGCTTTCTTT | CASTTRGRQLEAFF
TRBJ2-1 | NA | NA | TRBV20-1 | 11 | TGCAGTGCTAGAGATTTGGCCGAGCAGTTCTTC | CSARDLAEQFF
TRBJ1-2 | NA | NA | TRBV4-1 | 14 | TGCGCCAGCAGCCAAGGTCTTGGAGACTATGGCTACACCTTC | CASSQGLGDYGYTF
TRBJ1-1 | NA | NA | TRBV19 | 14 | TGTGCCAGTAGGATCCCGGGACATCGGACTGAAGCTTTCTTT | CASRIPGHRTEAFF
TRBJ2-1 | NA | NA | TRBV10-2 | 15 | TGCGCCAGCAGTGAGTCGATCGGGGGTCCAGATGAGCAGTTCTTC | CASSESIGGPDEQFF
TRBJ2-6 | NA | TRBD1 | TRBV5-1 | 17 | TGCGCCAGCAGCTTTCCCCAAGGGACAGGGAAGGCCAACGTCCTGACTTTC | CASSFPQGTGKANVLTF
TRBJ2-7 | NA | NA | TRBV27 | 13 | TGTGCCAGCAGTTACGGACAGATCGACGAGCAGTACTTC | CASSYGQIDEQYF
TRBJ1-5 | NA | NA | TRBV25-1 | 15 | TGTGCCAGCAGCTCTTCGACAGCCTGGAATCAGCCCCAGCATTTT | CASSSSTAWNQPQHF
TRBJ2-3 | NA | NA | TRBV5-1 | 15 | TGCGCCAGCAGCTTGGCGGAGGGGGCCACAGATACGCAGTATTTT | CASSLAEGATDTQYF
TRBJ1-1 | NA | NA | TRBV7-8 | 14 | TGTGCCAGCAGCCGCCTGGACATGAACACTGAAGCTTTCTTT | CASSRLDMNTEAFF
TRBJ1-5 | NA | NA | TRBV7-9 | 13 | TGTGCCAGCAGCCCCCCAGGTAATCAGCCCCAGCATTTT | CASSPPGNQPQHF
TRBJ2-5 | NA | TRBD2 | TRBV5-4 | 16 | TGTGCCAGCAGCTTGGACCGGCTAGCGGGAGCAGAGACCCAGTACTTC | CASSLDRLAGAETQYF
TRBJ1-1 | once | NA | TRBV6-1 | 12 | TGTGCCAGCAGTAAACATAACACTGAAGCTTTCTTT | CASSKHNTEAFF
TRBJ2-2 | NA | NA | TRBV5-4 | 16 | TGTGCCAGCAGCTTAGGGAGATCAGCGAACACCGGGGAGCTGTTTTTT | CASSLGRSANTGELFF